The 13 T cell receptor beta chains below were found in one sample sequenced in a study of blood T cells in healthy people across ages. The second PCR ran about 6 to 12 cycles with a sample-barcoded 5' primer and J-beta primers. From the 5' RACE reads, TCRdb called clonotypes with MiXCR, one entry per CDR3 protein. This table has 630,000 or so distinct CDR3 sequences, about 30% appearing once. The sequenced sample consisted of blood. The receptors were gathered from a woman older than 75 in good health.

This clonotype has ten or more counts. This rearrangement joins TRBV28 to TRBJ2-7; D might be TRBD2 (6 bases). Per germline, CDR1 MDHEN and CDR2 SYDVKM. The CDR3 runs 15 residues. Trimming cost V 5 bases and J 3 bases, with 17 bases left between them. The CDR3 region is CASSLGGTPVYEQYF. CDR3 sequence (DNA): TGTGCCAGCAGTCTCGGCGGGACTCCTGTCTACGAGCAGTACTTC.

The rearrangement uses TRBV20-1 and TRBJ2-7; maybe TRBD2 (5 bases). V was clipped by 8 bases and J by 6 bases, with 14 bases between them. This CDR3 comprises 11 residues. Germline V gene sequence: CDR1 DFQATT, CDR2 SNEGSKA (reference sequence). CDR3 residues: CSPMTGFEQYF. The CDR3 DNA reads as TGCAGTCCAATGACGGGGTTCGAGCAGTACTTC.

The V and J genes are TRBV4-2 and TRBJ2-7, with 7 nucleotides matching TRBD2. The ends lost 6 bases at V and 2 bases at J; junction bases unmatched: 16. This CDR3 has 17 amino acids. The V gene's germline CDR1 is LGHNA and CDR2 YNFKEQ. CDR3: CASSPEEASGVTYEQYF. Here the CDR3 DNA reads TGTGCCAGCAGTCCCGAGGAAGCTAGCGGAGTTACCTACGAGCAGTACTTC.

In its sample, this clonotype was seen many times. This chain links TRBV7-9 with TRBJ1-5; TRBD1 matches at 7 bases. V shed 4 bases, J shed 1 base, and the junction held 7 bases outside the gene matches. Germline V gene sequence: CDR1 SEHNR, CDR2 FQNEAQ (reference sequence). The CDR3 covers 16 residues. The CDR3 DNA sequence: TGTGCCAGCAGCTCGGGTCGACAGGGCAGCAATCAGCCCCAGCATTTT. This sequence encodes CASSSGRQGSNQPQHF.

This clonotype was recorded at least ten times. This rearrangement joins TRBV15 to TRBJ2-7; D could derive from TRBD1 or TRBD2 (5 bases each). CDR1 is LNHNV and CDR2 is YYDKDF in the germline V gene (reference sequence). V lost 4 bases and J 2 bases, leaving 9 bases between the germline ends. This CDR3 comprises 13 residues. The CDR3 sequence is CATSKSGPYEQYF. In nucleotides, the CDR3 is TGTGCCACCAGCAAATCGGGGCCCTACGAGCAGTACTTC.

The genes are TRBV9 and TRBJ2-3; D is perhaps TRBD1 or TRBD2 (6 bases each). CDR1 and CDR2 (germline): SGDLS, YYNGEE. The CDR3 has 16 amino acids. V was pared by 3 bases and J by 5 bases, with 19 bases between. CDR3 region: CASSASPGGPRDTQYF. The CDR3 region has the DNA TGTGCCAGCAGCGCCAGCCCCGGGGGCCCCCGAGATACGCAGTATTTT.

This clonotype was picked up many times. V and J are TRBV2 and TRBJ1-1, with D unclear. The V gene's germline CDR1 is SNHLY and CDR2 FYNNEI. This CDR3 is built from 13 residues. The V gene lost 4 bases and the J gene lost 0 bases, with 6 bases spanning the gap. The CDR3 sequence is CASSVELNTEAFF. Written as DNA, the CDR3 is TGTGCCAGCAGTGTCGAGTTGAACACTGAAGCTTTCTTT.

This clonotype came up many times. The CDR3 loop is CSAYGNQETQYF. The CDR3 coding sequence is TGCAGTGCCTACGGAAACCAAGAGACCCAGTACTTC. V and J are TRBV20-1 and TRBJ2-5, with unresolved D. V shed 6 bases and J shed 0 bases, with 8 bases lying between them. The CDR3 consists of 12 residues. Germline V gene sequence: CDR1 DFQATT, CDR2 SNEGSKA (reference sequence).

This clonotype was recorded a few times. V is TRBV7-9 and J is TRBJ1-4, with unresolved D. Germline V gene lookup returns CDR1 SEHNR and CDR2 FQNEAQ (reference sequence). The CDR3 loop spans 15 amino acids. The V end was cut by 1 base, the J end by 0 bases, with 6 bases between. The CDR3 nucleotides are TGTGCCAGCAGCTTAGTGGGTACAACTAATGAAAAACTGTTTTTT. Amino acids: CASSLVGTTNEKLFF.

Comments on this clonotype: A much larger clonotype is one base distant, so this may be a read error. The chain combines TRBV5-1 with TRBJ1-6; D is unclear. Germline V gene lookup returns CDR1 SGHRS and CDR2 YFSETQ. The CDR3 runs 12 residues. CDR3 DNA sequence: TGCGCCAGCAGCTTGGGAGGTTCACCCCCCCACTTT. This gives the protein CASSLGGSPPHF.

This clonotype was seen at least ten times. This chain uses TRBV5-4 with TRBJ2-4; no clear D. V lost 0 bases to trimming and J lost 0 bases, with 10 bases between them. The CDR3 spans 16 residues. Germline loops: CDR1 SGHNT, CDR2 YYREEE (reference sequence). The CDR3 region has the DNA TGTGCCAGCAGCTTGGCCGGCCAGGCAGCCAAAAACATTCAGTACTTC. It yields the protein CASSLAGQAAKNIQYF.

CDR3 amino acids: CASSLDRTGGSYNEQFF. CDR3 bases: TGTGCCAGCAGCTTAGATAGAACAGGGGGCTCCTACAATGAGCAGTTCTTC. The rearrangement joins TRBV11-2 to TRBJ2-1; 8 bases fit TRBD1. CDR3 length equals 17 residues. Germline CDR1 reads SGHAT; CDR2 reads FQNNGV. Trimming at V came to 0 bases and at J to 0 bases, leaving 4 bases not matched to a gene.

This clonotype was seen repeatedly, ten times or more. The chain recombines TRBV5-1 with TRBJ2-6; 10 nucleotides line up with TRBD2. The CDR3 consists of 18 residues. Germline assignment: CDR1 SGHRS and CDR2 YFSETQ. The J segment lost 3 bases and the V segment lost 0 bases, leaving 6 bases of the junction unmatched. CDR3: CASSLDPSGGRGANVLTF. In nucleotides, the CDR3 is TGCGCCAGCAGCTTGGACCCTAGCGGGGGCCGTGGGGCCAACGTCCTGACTTTC.